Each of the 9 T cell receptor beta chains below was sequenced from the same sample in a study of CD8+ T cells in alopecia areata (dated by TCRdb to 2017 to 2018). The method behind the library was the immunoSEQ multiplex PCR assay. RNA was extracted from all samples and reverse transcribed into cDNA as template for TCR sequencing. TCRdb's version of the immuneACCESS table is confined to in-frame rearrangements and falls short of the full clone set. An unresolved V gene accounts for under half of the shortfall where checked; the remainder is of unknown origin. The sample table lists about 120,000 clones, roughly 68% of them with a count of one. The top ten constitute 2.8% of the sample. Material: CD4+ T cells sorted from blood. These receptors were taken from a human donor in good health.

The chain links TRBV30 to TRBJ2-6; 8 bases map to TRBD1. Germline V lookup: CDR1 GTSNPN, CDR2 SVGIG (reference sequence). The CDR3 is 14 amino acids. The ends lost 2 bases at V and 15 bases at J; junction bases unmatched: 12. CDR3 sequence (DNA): TGTGCCTGGAGTCCTGAGTCAGGGGGCACCAGCCTGACTTTC. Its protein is CAWSPESGGTSLTF.

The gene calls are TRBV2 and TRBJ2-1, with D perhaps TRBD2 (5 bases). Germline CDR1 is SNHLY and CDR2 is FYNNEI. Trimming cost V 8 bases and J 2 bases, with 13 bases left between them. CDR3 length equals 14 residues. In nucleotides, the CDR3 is TGTGCCAGCTTAAGGCGGGTCACCTACAATGAGCAGTTCTTC. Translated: CASLRRVTYNEQFF.

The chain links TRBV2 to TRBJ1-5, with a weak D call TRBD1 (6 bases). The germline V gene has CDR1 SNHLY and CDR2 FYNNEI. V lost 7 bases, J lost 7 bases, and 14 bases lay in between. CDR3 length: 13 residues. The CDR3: CASNRDVEQPQHF. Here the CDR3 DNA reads TGTGCCAGCAACAGGGATGTAGAACAGCCCCAGCATTTT.

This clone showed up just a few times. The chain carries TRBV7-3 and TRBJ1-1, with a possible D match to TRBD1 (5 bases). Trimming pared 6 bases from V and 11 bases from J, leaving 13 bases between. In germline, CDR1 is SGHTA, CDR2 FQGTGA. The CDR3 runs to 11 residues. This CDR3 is CASRIAGKAFF. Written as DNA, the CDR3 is TGTGCCAGCAGGATTGCAGGGAAGGCTTTCTTT.

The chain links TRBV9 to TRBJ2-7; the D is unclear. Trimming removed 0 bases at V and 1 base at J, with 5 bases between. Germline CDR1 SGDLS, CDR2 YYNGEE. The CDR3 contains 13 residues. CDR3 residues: CASSVAGSYEQYF. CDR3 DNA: TGTGCCAGCAGCGTAGCAGGATCCTACGAGCAGTACTTC.

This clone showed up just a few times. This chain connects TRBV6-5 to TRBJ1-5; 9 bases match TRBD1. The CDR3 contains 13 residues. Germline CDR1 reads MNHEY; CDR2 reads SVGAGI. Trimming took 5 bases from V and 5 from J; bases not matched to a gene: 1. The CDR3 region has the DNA TGTGCCAGCAGTCGGGACAGGGATCAGCCCCAGCATTTT. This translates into CASSRDRDQPQHF.

The CDR3 region has the DNA TGTGCCAGCAGCAATAGACAGGGAAGGCACGAGCAGTACTTC. Translation: CASSNRQGRHEQYF. The J gene is TRBJ2-7, the V gene TRBV11-2, with TRBD1 matching 7 bases. Per the germline V gene, CDR1 is SGHAT and CDR2 is FQNNGV. V gave up 5 bases and J gave up 5 bases; unmatched junction bases: 9. The CDR3 totals 14 residues.

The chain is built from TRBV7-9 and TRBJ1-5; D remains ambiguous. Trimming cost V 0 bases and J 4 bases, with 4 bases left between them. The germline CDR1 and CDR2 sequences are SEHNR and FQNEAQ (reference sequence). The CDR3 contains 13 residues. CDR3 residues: CASSLAPNQPQHF. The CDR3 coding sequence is TGTGCCAGCAGCTTAGCCCCTAATCAGCCCCAGCATTTT.

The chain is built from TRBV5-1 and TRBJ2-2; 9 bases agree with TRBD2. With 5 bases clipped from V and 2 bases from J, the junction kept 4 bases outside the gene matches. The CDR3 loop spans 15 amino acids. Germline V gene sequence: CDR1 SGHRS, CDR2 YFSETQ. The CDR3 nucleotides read TGCGCCAGCAGGTTTAGCGGGGGAAACACCGGGGAGCTGTTTTTT. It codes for CASRFSGGNTGELFF.